What follows are 11 T cell receptor beta chains derived from one specimen sequenced in a study of neurological immune-mediated disorders. TCRdb re-called the 5' RACE reads with MiXCR, one entry per CDR3 protein. The sample holds 85,000 to 90,000 distinct CDR3 sequences, approximately 3.5% seen once. The sequenced sample consisted of PBMCs. The receptor set was obtained from a woman in her forties or fifties with multiple sclerosis.

This clonotype appeared many times. This sequence joins TRBV20-1 and TRBJ2-2, with a weak D call TRBD2 (6 bases). CDR1 and CDR2 from the germline V gene are DFQATT and SNEGSKA (reference sequence). Trimming removed 0 bases at V and 5 bases at J, with 10 bases between. CDR3 size: 14 residues. The CDR3 sequence: CSAREARGTGELFF. CDR3 coding DNA: TGCAGTGCTAGAGAAGCCCGGGGGACCGGGGAGCTGTTTTTT.

The sample holds many counts of this clonotype. The chain has TRBV5-1 and TRBJ2-5, with D hard to call. The CDR3 is made up of 12 amino acids. Germline assignment: CDR1 SGHRS and CDR2 YFSETQ. V lost 0 bases to trimming and J lost 5 bases, with 5 bases between them. The CDR3 is CASSLEGETQYF. In DNA form, the CDR3 reads TGCGCCAGCAGCTTGGAGGGCGAGACCCAGTACTTC.

This clonotype has a count of ten or more. CDR3 protein: CASSPTPQTQYF. CDR3 nucleotides: TGTGCCAGCAGTCCAACCCCTCAGACCCAGTACTTC. V is TRBV11-2 and J is TRBJ2-5; D is unclear. Germline-derived CDR1 and CDR2 are SGHAT and FQNNGV. The V and J ends lost 6 bases and 6 bases respectively, with 11 bases between them. The CDR3 loop spans 12 amino acids.

This clonotype has at least ten counts. One junction end does not reproduce the germline sequence, and a read error may be involved. The chain is built from TRBV5-6 and TRBJ2-1, with D perhaps matching TRBD1 or TRBD2 (6 bases each). This CDR3 contains 14 residues. Germline-derived CDR1 and CDR2 are SGHDT and YYEEEE. CDR3 sequence reads: CASSFQGRNIRQLF. The CDR3 DNA sequence: TGTGCCAGCAGCTTCCAGGGGAGGAACATACGCCAACTCTTC. Complete variable domain (other parts from reference TRBV5-6 and TRBJ2-1): DAGVTQSPTHLIKTRGQQVTLRCSPKSGHDTVSWYQQALGQGPQFIFQYYEEEERQRGNFPDRFSGHQFPNYSSELNVNALLLGDSALYLCASSFQGRNIRQLFGPGTRLTVL.

This clonotype was counted at least ten times. The chain joins TRBV29-1 to TRBJ2-1; 11 bases match TRBD2. Per the germline V gene, CDR1 is SQVTM and CDR2 is ANQGSEA. This CDR3 is 15 amino acids long. The V segment lost 7 bases and the J segment 10 bases; nucleotides outside the gene matches: 15. The CDR3 DNA reads TGCAGCGGTCCCCCCCTAGCGGGGGGCACTGGGGAGCAGTTCTTC. Its translation: CSGPPLAGGTGEQFF.

At least ten counts were recorded for this clonotype. The chain recombines TRBV20-1 with TRBJ2-1; D unresolved. The length of the CDR3 is 14 residues. Germline values: CDR1 DFQATT, CDR2 SNEGSKA (reference sequence). V lost 2 bases and J 0 bases, leaving 8 bases between the germline ends. The CDR3 region has the DNA TGCAGTGCTAGACTCTACTACTCCTACAATGAGCAGTTCTTC. Translated: CSARLYYSYNEQFF.

This clonotype has a count of ten or more. The CDR3 coding sequence is TGCAGCGTTTCACAGGGCCCCAATCAGCCCCAGCATTTT. This sequence encodes CSVSQGPNQPQHF. V usage is TRBV29-1 and J usage is TRBJ1-5, with a possible D match to TRBD1 (6 bases). Trimming removed 5 bases from V and 3 bases from J, with 11 bases in between. CDR3 length equals 13 residues. CDR1 and CDR2 (germline): SQVTM, ANQGSEA.

In its sample, this clonotype was seen many times. This CDR3 reads CASSLSLRARSYEQYF. DNA of the CDR3: TGTGCCAGCAGCTTAAGTTTGCGGGCCCGCTCCTACGAGCAGTACTTC. The chain links TRBV7-6 to TRBJ2-7, with D possibly matching TRBD2 (5 bases). Germline V gene sequence: CDR1 SGHVS, CDR2 FNYEAQ. This CDR3 spans 16 amino acids. Trimming removed 2 bases from V and 0 bases from J, with 14 bases in between.

This clonotype appeared many times. The genes are TRBV6-4 and TRBJ2-4, with a possible D match to TRBD1 (6 bases). Per germline, CDR1 MRHNA and CDR2 SNTAGT. Trimming stripped 5 bases from V and 2 bases from J, with 10 bases between. This CDR3 is built from 14 residues. The CDR3 here is CASSTGHSKNIQYF. The DNA for the CDR3 is TGTGCCAGCAGTACGGGACATTCCAAAAACATTCAGTACTTC.

There are many counts of this clonotype. The rearrangement links TRBV9 to TRBJ2-7; TRBD2 matches at 12 bases. This CDR3 comprises 15 residues. Trimming removed 4 bases from V and 7 bases from J; junction bases left unmatched: 9. Germline V gives CDR1 SGDLS, CDR2 YYNGEE. CDR3 amino acids: CASSPRTSGMKEQYF. CDR3 sequence (DNA): TGTGCCAGCAGCCCCCGGACTAGCGGGATGAAAGAGCAGTACTTC.

This clonotype was counted ten times or more. The rearrangement joins TRBV12-3 or TRBV12-4 to TRBJ1-1, with D unresolved. The CDR3 spans 13 residues. Trimming removed 8 bases from V and 0 bases from J, with 10 bases in between. The CDR3 DNA follows: TGTGCCAGCGTTGGGCAGATGAACACTGAAGCTTTCTTT. It codes for CASVGQMNTEAFF.